The 17 T cell receptor beta chains listed next were all sequenced from one sample in a study of blood T cell repertoires in COVID-19. TCRdb's copy holds only in-frame clones and misses some; the assay was immunoSEQ multiplex PCR. The table lists about 120,000 clones, over 65% of them singletons. The material sequenced was peripheral blood. These receptors came from a man aged 70 or older with acute or convalescent COVID-19.

The V call is TRBV5-1, the J call TRBJ1-6; unclear D gene. Deletions cut 5 bases from V and 8 bases from J, with 5 bases between. This CDR3 spans 11 amino acids. The germline CDR1 and CDR2 sequences are SGHRS and YFSETQ. The DNA for the CDR3 is TGCGCCAGCAGGTCCGATTCACCCCTCCACTTT. It encodes CASRSDSPLHF.

This clone was seen just once. The V gene is TRBV4-2, the J gene TRBJ2-7, with 9 bases fitting TRBD1. Germline V gene data show CDR1 as LGHNA and CDR2 as YNFKEQ. V was pared by 1 base and J by 6 bases, with 13 bases of the junction left unmatched. There are 17 residues in the CDR3. CDR3 coding DNA: TGTGCCAGCAGCCAAGGTTGGACAGGGGACTACCCCACCGAGCAGTACTTC. It encodes CASSQGWTGDYPTEQYF.

The gene calls are TRBV7-3 and TRBJ1-2, with TRBD1 identical over 7 bases. The CDR3 sequence is 14 residues long. CDR1 is SGHTA and CDR2 is FQGTGA in the germline V gene. J gave up 5 bases and V 6 bases, and 9 bases lay outside the gene matches. The CDR3 here is CASSPHRGAYGYTF. CDR3 in DNA: TGTGCCAGCAGTCCCCACAGGGGAGCTTATGGCTACACCTTC.

The chain combines TRBV11-2 with TRBJ2-1, with TRBD1 matching over 8 bases. The junction had 5 bases not matched to a gene; V was cut back by 3 bases and J by 7 bases. Per germline, CDR1 SGHAT and CDR2 FQNNGV. This CDR3 is 14 amino acids long. The DNA of the CDR3 is TGTGCCAGCAGCTTCGGGACAGGTTCGAATGAGCAGTTCTTC. Translated: CASSFGTGSNEQFF.

In its sample, this clone was seen once. The rearrangement joins TRBV5-6 to TRBJ1-2; D is ambiguous. The length of the CDR3 is 12 residues. Germline loops: CDR1 SGHDT, CDR2 YYEEEE. Trimming took off 4 bases at V and 4 bases at J, with 8 bases between the two ends. The CDR3 DNA reads as TGTGCCAGCAGCACGTCGGTCTATGGCTACACCTTC. Protein sequence: CASSTSVYGYTF.

This chain uses TRBV18 with TRBJ2-3; 9 bases are shared with TRBD1. V dropped 2 bases and J dropped 4; count of bases not matched to a gene: 7. The CDR3 loop spans 16 amino acids. Looked up from germline, CDR1 is KGHSH and CDR2 is LQKENI. CDR3 in amino acids: CASSPLPGQGPDTQYF. The CDR3 DNA sequence: TGTGCCAGCTCACCATTACCGGGACAGGGTCCAGATACGCAGTATTTT.

V is TRBV28 and J is TRBJ1-2, with 8 bases aligning to TRBD1. Looked up from germline, CDR1 is MDHEN and CDR2 is SYDVKM. The V segment lost 1 base and the J segment 7 bases; nucleotides outside the gene matches: 2. The CDR3 has 13 residues. This chain's CDR3 is CASSLSGQGGYTF. In DNA form, the CDR3 reads TGTGCCAGCAGTTTATCAGGACAGGGTGGCTACACCTTC.

The chain combines TRBV7-9 with TRBJ2-7, with TRBD1 matching 9 bases. CDR3 length equals 15 residues. Per germline, CDR1 SEHNR and CDR2 FQNEAQ (reference sequence). After removal of 6 bases from V and 3 bases from J, the junction contained 9 bases not matched to a gene. The CDR3 loop reads CASSPYGTGYYEQYF. The CDR3 bases are TGTGCCAGCAGTCCTTATGGGACAGGGTACTACGAGCAGTACTTC.

This clone was seen more than once but under ten times. The V gene is TRBV9, the J gene TRBJ1-2, with 7 bases aligning to TRBD1. CDR1 is SGDLS, CDR2 YYNGEE, per germline. CDR3 length: 13 amino acids. V lost 8 bases, J lost 2 bases, and 6 bases stayed unmatched. The CDR3 sequence is CASGRDRNYGYTF. The CDR3 nucleotides read TGTGCCAGTGGAAGGGACAGAAACTATGGCTACACCTTC.

This chain joins TRBV28 and TRBJ1-5; D uncertain. The CDR3 contains 15 residues. Germline assignment: CDR1 MDHEN and CDR2 SYDVKM. V shed 3 bases and J shed 2 bases, with 11 bases lying between them. The CDR3 sequence is CASSFPFQGNQPQHF. DNA of the CDR3: TGTGCCAGCAGTTTTCCATTTCAGGGCAATCAGCCCCAGCATTTT.

This clone was counted a few times. V is TRBV2 and J is TRBJ1-5, with D maybe TRBD1 (5 bases). Per the germline V gene, CDR1 is SNHLY and CDR2 is FYNNEI. V was trimmed by 5 bases and J by 0 bases, leaving 14 bases between them. This CDR3 has 16 amino acids. The CDR3 region is CASSTTGVYSNQPQHF. DNA for the CDR3: TGTGCCAGCAGTACCACAGGCGTCTATAGCAATCAGCCCCAGCATTTT.

This sequence joins TRBV4-2 and TRBJ2-7; 9 bases map to TRBD1. With 2 bases clipped from V and 1 base from J, the junction kept 12 bases outside the gene matches. There are 18 residues in the CDR3. The V gene's germline CDR1 is LGHNA and CDR2 YNFKEQ. The CDR3 sequence is CASSQYTDPGQGSYEQYF. Written as DNA, the CDR3 is TGTGCCAGCAGCCAATATACCGATCCGGGACAGGGATCCTACGAGCAGTACTTC.

The chain combines TRBV9 with TRBJ1-2; TRBD1 agrees at 11 bases. Germline assignment: CDR1 SGDLS and CDR2 YYNGEE. V was pared by 2 bases and J by 5 bases, with 5 bases of the junction left unmatched. The CDR3 is 15 amino acids. CDR3 in amino acids: CASSVRDRGWYGYTF. The CDR3 DNA reads TGTGCCAGCAGCGTCCGGGACAGGGGGTGGTATGGCTACACCTTC.

The chain has TRBV9 and TRBJ1-1; D gene ambiguous. V was trimmed by 0 bases and J by 7 bases, leaving 7 bases between them. Germline assignment: CDR1 SGDLS and CDR2 YYNGEE. CDR3 length equals 12 residues. The CDR3 protein is CASSVVPNEAFF. The CDR3, as DNA: TGTGCCAGCAGCGTAGTCCCCAATGAAGCTTTCTTT.

Many counts were recorded for this clone. The chain has TRBV18 and TRBJ1-1, with 7 bases aligning to TRBD1. Germline-derived CDR1 and CDR2 are KGHSH and LQKENI. CDR3 length: 12 residues. Unmatched junction bases numbered 0, after V lost 2 bases and J lost 6 bases. DNA of the CDR3: TGTGCCAGCTCACCAAGGGGGCCTGAAGCTTTCTTT. It encodes CASSPRGPEAFF.

The chain is built from TRBV12-3 or TRBV12-4 and TRBJ2-1, with D possibly matching TRBD2 (6 bases). Deletions cut 4 bases from V and 9 bases from J, with 7 bases between. The CDR3 runs 11 residues. CDR3 protein: CASSSGGEQFF. Written as DNA, the CDR3 is TGTGCCAGCAGTTCCGGGGGTGAGCAGTTCTTC.

The chain links TRBV7-2 to TRBJ1-5, with TRBD1 as a possible D gene (5 bases). The CDR3 is 14 amino acids. Germline lookup yields CDR1 SGHTA and CDR2 FQGNSA. V shed 5 bases and J shed 5 bases, with 13 bases lying between them. The CDR3 sequence is CASSKGRADQPQHF. The CDR3 DNA reads as TGTGCCAGCAGCAAAGGCAGGGCGGATCAGCCCCAGCATTTT.